The present TCR beta chain was sequenced within a study of T cells after yellow fever vaccination. This CDR3 is 15 amino acids long. Germline assignment: CDR1 SGDLS and CDR2 YYNGEE. Trimming cost V 2 bases and J 1 base, with 11 bases left between them. TCRdb itself ran the 5' RACE reads through MiXCR, one entry per CDR3 protein. This table holds hundreds of thousands of distinct CDR3 sequences, about 19% found once. V usage is TRBV9 and J usage is TRBJ2-3; D is undetermined. Sequences were derived from PBMCs, sampled before the yellow fever booster vaccination. The sequence came from a man between 18 and 29 years old who received the YFV17D yellow fever vaccine. The CDR3 DNA reads TGTGCCAGCAGCGTGGGCAGAATACGCACAGATACGCAGTATTTT. Translation gives CASSVGRIRTDTQYF.